The rows below give T cell receptor beta chains drawn from one sample of a study of blood T cell repertoires in COVID-19. Assay: immunoSEQ multiplex PCR; the TCRdb copy retains only in-frame clones and omits some. The sample has under 300,000 clones, roughly nine tenths seen once; the top ten hold 2.5% to 3.5%. The sample consisted of PBMCs or T cells enriched from blood (not recorded which). These receptors all come from a woman aged 45-65 years who had recovered from COVID-19. The CDR3 runs from the conserved cysteine through the conserved F or W. D genes are given only for firm matches. A clone size is listed for some rows: how often the clone was seen (once, few, many), or a class if it is expanded.

abundance: once; d_gene: .; j_gene: TRBJ1-5; v_gene: TRBV28; CDR3aa: CASEVAQHF; CDR3nt: TGTGCCAGCGAGGTGGCCCAGCATTTT
abundance: .; d_gene: TRBD2; j_gene: TRBJ2-3; v_gene: TRBV15; CDR3aa: CATSRGGSGKATDTQYF; CDR3nt: TGTGCCACCAGCAGAGGAGGCAGCGGGAAGGCTACAGATACGCAGTATTTT
abundance: .; d_gene: TRBD2; j_gene: TRBJ2-7; v_gene: TRBV7-2; CDR3aa: CASSLGTSGTYEQYF; CDR3nt: TGTGCCAGCAGCTTAGGAACTAGCGGGACCTACGAGCAGTACTTC
abundance: .; d_gene: .; j_gene: TRBJ2-7; v_gene: TRBV30; CDR3aa: CACSRDNDSYEQYF; CDR3nt: TGTGCCTGTAGCCGGGACAACGACTCCTACGAGCAGTACTTC
abundance: .; d_gene: TRBD1; j_gene: TRBJ1-5; v_gene: TRBV28; CDR3aa: CASREGGPSNQPQHF; CDR3nt: TGTGCCAGCAGGGAAGGGGGCCCTAGCAATCAGCCCCAGCATTTT
abundance: .; d_gene: TRBD2; j_gene: TRBJ2-1; v_gene: TRBV7-8; CDR3aa: CASSFDFTGTSGANEQFF; CDR3nt: TGTGCCAGCAGCTTTGATTTTACCGGGACTAGCGGAGCAAATGAGCAGTTCTTC
abundance: .; d_gene: .; j_gene: TRBJ2-7; v_gene: TRBV11-3; CDR3aa: CASSPGGTYEQYF; CDR3nt: TGTGCCAGCAGCCCCGGCGGAACGTACGAGCAGTACTTC
abundance: .; d_gene: TRBD1; j_gene: TRBJ1-2; v_gene: TRBV3-1/TRBV3-2; CDR3aa: CASSQSSYQGGRGYTF; CDR3nt: TGTGCCAGCAGCCAGTCGTCCTATCAGGGGGGTCGGGGCTACACCTTC
abundance: once; d_gene: TRBD1; j_gene: TRBJ1-1; v_gene: TRBV27; CDR3aa: CASSTALGGENTEAFF; CDR3nt: TGTGCCAGCAGCACCGCTTTAGGGGGCGAGAACACTGAAGCTTTCTTT
abundance: .; d_gene: .; j_gene: TRBJ2-7; v_gene: TRBV2; CDR3aa: CASRRDYEQYF; CDR3nt: TGTGCCAGCAGGAGAGACTACGAGCAGTACTTC
abundance: .; d_gene: TRBD2; j_gene: TRBJ2-3; v_gene: TRBV27; CDR3aa: CASSGTSGRPDTQYF; CDR3nt: TGTGCCAGCAGTGGGACTAGCGGGAGGCCAGATACGCAGTATTTT
abundance: .; d_gene: .; j_gene: TRBJ1-6; v_gene: TRBV7-9; CDR3aa: CASSLAQAPYNSPLHF; CDR3nt: TGTGCCAGCAGCTTAGCGCAAGCCCCCTATAATTCACCCCTCCACTTT
abundance: once; d_gene: TRBD2; j_gene: TRBJ2-7; v_gene: TRBV4-1; CDR3aa: CASSLTSGTTTAYEQYF; CDR3nt: TGCGCCAGCAGCCTTACTAGCGGGACAACAACGGCCTACGAGCAGTACTTC
abundance: .; d_gene: .; j_gene: TRBJ2-2; v_gene: TRBV6-2/TRBV6-3; CDR3aa: CASSYFRNTGELFF; CDR3nt: TGTGCCAGCAGTTACTTCAGGAACACCGGGGAGCTGTTTTTT
abundance: .; d_gene: TRBD2; j_gene: TRBJ2-1; v_gene: TRBV7-2; CDR3aa: CASSSSPSGRRNEQFF; CDR3nt: TGTGCCAGCAGCTCTAGCCCCAGCGGGAGACGGAATGAGCAGTTCTTC
abundance: .; d_gene: TRBD1; j_gene: TRBJ1-2; v_gene: TRBV6-2/TRBV6-3; CDR3aa: CASSPRGRNYGYGYTF; CDR3nt: TGTGCCAGCAGTCCCAGGGGGCGGAACTATGGCTATGGCTACACCTTC
abundance: once; d_gene: .; j_gene: TRBJ2-7; v_gene: TRBV7-9; CDR3aa: CASRGTLVTSNEQYF; CDR3nt: TGTGCCAGCAGGGGGACACTTGTCACCTCTAACGAGCAGTACTTC
abundance: .; d_gene: TRBD1; j_gene: TRBJ1-4; v_gene: TRBV6-5; CDR3aa: CASRAGQGSEKLFF; CDR3nt: TGTGCCAGCAGGGCCGGACAGGGGAGTGAAAAACTGTTTTTT
abundance: .; d_gene: .; j_gene: TRBJ2-1; v_gene: TRBV19; CDR3aa: CASSMKSNRVGEQFF; CDR3nt: TGTGCCAGTAGTATGAAGTCGAACAGGGTAGGAGAGCAGTTCTTC
abundance: .; d_gene: TRBD2; j_gene: TRBJ2-1; v_gene: TRBV2; CDR3aa: CASGEAGGPNEQFF; CDR3nt: TGTGCCAGTGGAGAAGCGGGAGGGCCGAATGAGCAGTTCTTC
abundance: .; d_gene: TRBD2; j_gene: TRBJ2-1; v_gene: TRBV24-1; CDR3aa: CATSGTSAYNEQFF; CDR3nt: TGTGCCACCTCCGGGACTAGCGCCTACAATGAGCAGTTCTTC
abundance: .; d_gene: TRBD1; j_gene: TRBJ1-5; v_gene: TRBV29-1; CDR3aa: CSVKTGAQPQHF; CDR3nt: TGCAGCGTTAAAACAGGGGCCCAGCCCCAGCATTTT
abundance: .; d_gene: TRBD1; j_gene: TRBJ1-2; v_gene: TRBV29-1; CDR3aa: CSDTTGGASSGYTF; CDR3nt: TGCAGCGACACCACAGGGGGCGCGTCCTCTGGCTACACCTTC
abundance: .; d_gene: TRBD2; j_gene: TRBJ2-1; v_gene: TRBV24-1; CDR3aa: CATSVSTSGNNEQFF; CDR3nt: TGTGCCACCAGTGTTTCGACTAGCGGTAACAATGAGCAGTTCTTC
abundance: .; d_gene: .; j_gene: TRBJ1-2; v_gene: TRBV27; CDR3aa: CASSSPGDGYTF; CDR3nt: TGTGCCAGCAGTTCCCCGGGTGATGGCTACACCTTC
abundance: .; d_gene: .; j_gene: TRBJ2-5; v_gene: TRBV6-2/TRBV6-3; CDR3aa: CASSPWTEQETQYF; CDR3nt: TGTGCCAGCAGCCCTTGGACAGAACAAGAGACCCAGTACTTC
abundance: .; d_gene: .; j_gene: TRBJ1-1; v_gene: TRBV6-2/TRBV6-3; CDR3aa: CASSYSKRGVNTEAFF; CDR3nt: TGTGCCAGCAGTTACTCGAAGCGGGGGGTGAACACTGAAGCTTTCTTT